Following are 30 T cell receptor beta chains from one sample sequenced in a study of T-cell reconstitution after alpha-beta-depleted transplantation in children listed by TCRdb under 2016. Explained via the paper, the treatment or condition label denotes: allogeneic hematopoietic cell transplantation with graft depleted of TCRalphabeta T cells and CD19 B cells. Libraries were built with PCR. Sequencing instrument: Illumina HiSeq 2500. To normalize quantification of the TCRbeta repertoire, the TCR libraries were built with molecular barcoding that relied on unique molecular identifiers. The raw public reads went through TCRdb reprocessing: fastp at Q25, MiXCR clone calling, in-frame beta chains kept. Rows are combined by CDR3 protein, so each entry shows the most common genes and DNA. The sample has around 180,000 distinct CDR3 sequences on record, over 8.5% of them singletons. The top ten clones comprise about 13% of the sample.

Sequencing used PBMCs, obtained before TCRalphabeta/CD19-depleted stem cell transplant. The receptors derive from a boy aged 2 to 10 with acute myeloid leukemia, due to receive a stem cell transplant.

As concerns this clonotype: A much larger clonotype is one base distant, so this may be a read error. The rearrangement uses TRBV20-1 and TRBJ2-5; perhaps TRBD2 as D (7 bases). V lost 3 bases and J lost 5, with 28 bases in between. The CDR3 spans 18 residues. The V gene's germline CDR1 is DFQATT and CDR2 SNEGSKA (reference sequence). The DNA of the CDR3 is TGCAGTGCTAGGTCTTTTGGGGCTATCGGGGGGCCGGGGGAGACCCAGTACTTC. The encoded protein is CSARSFGAIGGPGETQYF.

This clonotype was seen many times. This chain links TRBV18 with TRBJ2-3; TRBD2 aligns across 7 bases. V trimming: 2 bases; J trimming: 2 bases; junction bases outside the gene matches: 4. The CDR3 covers 15 residues. Germline-derived CDR1 and CDR2 are KGHSH and LQKENI. In DNA, the CDR3 is TGTGCCAGCTCACCAGATGGGGGGGTCACAGATACGCAGTATTTT. Protein product: CASSPDGGVTDTQYF.

This clonotype was counted at least ten times. The genes are TRBV12-3 or TRBV12-4 and TRBJ2-1; maybe TRBD1 (5 bases). V lost 6 bases to trimming and J lost 0 bases, with 9 bases between them. The CDR3 runs 14 residues. Here the CDR3 reads CASRPQGSYNEQFF. CDR3 bases: TGTGCCAGCAGACCCCAGGGCTCCTACAATGAGCAGTTCTTC.

This clonotype appeared many times. The chain is built from TRBV27 and TRBJ2-1, with 10 bases that match TRBD2. The V and J ends lost 2 bases and 0 bases, in that order; junction bases with no gene match: 10. Germline CDR1 MNHEY, CDR2 SMNVEV (reference sequence). This CDR3 has 19 amino acids. This CDR3 is CASSLGGLARYYSYNEQFF. The CDR3 DNA reads TGTGCCAGCAGTTTAGGGGGACTAGCGAGATACTACTCCTACAATGAGCAGTTCTTC.

This clonotype has a count of ten or more. As DNA, the CDR3 is TGTGCCAGCAGCTTGGGACGACCAGCCTACAATGAGCAGTTCTTC. Its translation is CASSLGRPAYNEQFF. The J gene is TRBJ2-1, the V gene TRBV7-2; TRBD1 or TRBD2 may be the D gene (5 bases each). The V end lost 3 bases, the J end lost 2 bases, and 11 bases lay between the germline ends. This CDR3 spans 15 amino acids. Per the germline V gene, CDR1 is SGHTA and CDR2 is FQGNSA.

Concerning this clonotype itself: A much larger clone lies a single base off, so this may be a read error. The J gene is TRBJ2-1, the V gene TRBV12-3 or TRBV12-4; possible D gene TRBD2, 6 bases. The CDR3 is 13 residues long. CDR3 residues: CASGLGGNGEQFF. In DNA, the CDR3 is TGTGCCAGCGGTTTAGGAGGGAATGGTGAGCAGTTCTTC.

This clonotype appeared many times. The V call is TRBV19, the J call TRBJ2-3; 9 bases agree with TRBD1. The germline CDR1 and CDR2 sequences are LNHDA and SQIVND (reference sequence). V shed 5 bases, J shed 15 bases, and the junction held 9 bases outside the gene matches. The CDR3 loop spans 12 amino acids. CDR3 sequence reads: CASSLHRGRKYF. CDR3 coding DNA: TGTGCCAGTAGTCTACACAGGGGGCGCAAATATTTT. The variable domain in full, with the rest retrieved from reference TRBV19 and TRBJ2-3, is DGGITQSPKYLFRKEGQNVTLSCEQNLNHDAMYWYRQDPGQGLRLIYYSQIVNDFQKGDIAEGYSVSREKKESFPLTVTSAQKNPTAFYLCASSLHRGRKYFGPGTRLTVL.

This clonotype showed up many times. V is TRBV29-1 and J is TRBJ2-1; 9 bases are shared with TRBD1. The CDR3 is 14 residues long. With 6 bases clipped from V and 8 bases from J, the junction kept 11 bases outside the gene matches. The germline V gene encodes CDR1 SQVTM and CDR2 ANQGSEA. In DNA form, the CDR3 reads TGCAGCGTGGCTCCCTCGGGACAGGGACATGAGCAGTTCTTC. Translating gives CSVAPSGQGHEQFF.

On this clonotype itself: A much more abundant neighbour one base away suggests this may be a read error. This chain links TRBV14 with TRBJ2-1; 8 bases align to TRBD1. Germline V gene data show CDR1 as SGHDN and CDR2 as FVKESK. The CDR3 is 15 amino acids. V gave up 5 bases and J gave up 4 bases; unmatched junction bases: 7. The CDR3 bases are TGTGCCAGCAGCTCAACAGGGGGAGAGTACAATGAGCAGTTCTTC. This codes for CASSSTGGEYNEQFF.

This clonotype was recorded many times. The chain couples TRBV5-1 to TRBJ2-4; 10 nucleotides align to TRBD2. With 4 bases clipped from V and 6 bases from J, the junction kept 7 bases outside the gene matches. The length of the CDR3 is 15 residues. Germline CDR1 and CDR2: SGHRS and YFSETQ. Here the CDR3 DNA reads TGCGCCAGCAGCGCAACCGGGACTAGCGCAAACATTCAGTACTTC. It codes for CASSATGTSANIQYF.

Many counts were recorded for this clonotype. The rearrangement links TRBV20-1 to TRBJ2-1, with 8 nucleotides matching TRBD2. CDR1 is DFQATT, CDR2 SNEGSKA, per germline (reference sequence). The CDR3 totals 13 residues. Trimming took 4 bases from V and 6 from J; bases not matched to a gene: 5. CDR3 loop: CSANLAGGNEQFF. DNA of the CDR3: TGCAGTGCTAATCTGGCGGGGGGCAATGAGCAGTTCTTC.

This clonotype was detected ten times or more. The V gene is TRBV5-1, the J gene TRBJ2-5; D gene ambiguous. Germline CDR1 is SGHRS and CDR2 is YFSETQ. This CDR3 is 13 amino acids long. V was shortened by 4 bases and J by 5 bases, with 12 bases between the two germline ends. The CDR3 nucleotides read TGCGCCAGCAGCAGTTGGGCGAAGGAGACCCAGTACTTC. As protein: CASSSWAKETQYF.

This clonotype was counted at least ten times. The rearrangement joins TRBV12-3 or TRBV12-4 to TRBJ1-2, with TRBD1 as a possible D gene (5 bases). This CDR3 has 13 amino acids. V lost 6 bases and J lost 2, with 10 bases in between. CDR3 in DNA: TGTGCCAGCAGCCTACAGGAAAACTATGGCTACACCTTC. Translation gives CASSLQENYGYTF.

Ten or more counts support this clonotype. The rearrangement links TRBV12-3 or TRBV12-4 to TRBJ1-3; the D is unclear. CDR3 length: 14 residues. The V and J ends lost 10 bases and 0 bases respectively, with 13 bases between them. The CDR3 protein is CAIKDYFSGNTIYF. In DNA, the CDR3 is TGTGCCATTAAGGACTACTTCTCTGGAAACACCATATATTTT.

Comment on this clonotype: This may come from a read error, since a much larger clone is one base off. The CDR3 sequence is CASSQRTLNGDTF. The CDR3 DNA reads TGTGCCAGCAGCCAAAGGACACTCAATGGCGACACCTTC. The chain is built from TRBV3-1 and TRBJ1-2; a weak D match, TRBD1 (5 bases). CDR3 length: 13 residues. Germline CDR1 is LGHDT and CDR2 is YNNKEL (reference sequence). Full variable domain (missing parts from reference TRBV3-1 and TRBJ1-2): DTAVSQTPKYLVTQMGNDKSIKCEQNLGHDTMYWYKQDSKKFLKIMFSYNNKELIINETVPNRFSPKSPDKAHLNLHINSLELGDSAVYFCASSQRTLNGDTFGSGTRLTVV.

On this clonotype: A much larger clonotype is one base distant, so this may be a read error. The rearrangement uses TRBV14 and TRBJ1-2; the D is unclear. The CDR3 covers 13 residues. Germline CDR1 SGHDN, CDR2 FVKESK. The DNA of the CDR3 is TGTGCCAGCAGCCAAGATTGGTCGTATGACTACACCTTC. Its protein is CASSQDWSYDYTF.

This clonotype was observed many times. The CDR3 reads CASSRTGTGKETQYF. For the CDR3, the DNA is TGCGCCAGCAGCCGAACCGGGACAGGGAAAGAGACCCAGTACTTC. The chain couples TRBV5-1 to TRBJ2-5; TRBD1 aligns across 9 bases. The CDR3 extends over 15 amino acids. Germline-derived CDR1 and CDR2 are SGHRS and YFSETQ. The V segment lost 4 bases and the J segment 3 bases; nucleotides outside the gene matches: 7.

The table lists this clonotype with many counts. The V gene is TRBV5-1, the J gene TRBJ1-2; 8 bases align to TRBD1. Germline V gene data show CDR1 as SGHRS and CDR2 as YFSETQ. V was clipped by 4 bases and J by 4 bases; unmatched bases: 9. CDR3 length: 15 residues. CDR3 coding DNA: TGCGCCAGCAGCGAAGGGACAGGCCCTGGCTATGGCTACACCTTC. Translating gives CASSEGTGPGYGYTF.

This clonotype came up many times. V is TRBV18 and J is TRBJ2-7, with D perhaps matching TRBD1 or TRBD2 (5 bases each). This CDR3 has 14 amino acids. Germline V gene data show CDR1 as KGHSH and CDR2 as LQKENI. The V end lost 6 bases, the J end lost 5 bases, and 17 bases lay between the germline ends. CDR3 DNA sequence: TGTGCCAGCTCCGGGACCGGTCCTGGCCACGAGCAGTACTTC. This encodes CASSGTGPGHEQYF.

At least ten counts were recorded for this clonotype. The chain has TRBV10-1 and TRBJ1-5; tentative D call: TRBD1 (5 bases). The germline V gene has CDR1 WNHNN and CDR2 SYGVQD (reference sequence). The CDR3 sequence is 14 residues long. Trimming stripped 2 bases from V and 3 bases from J, with 8 bases between. CDR3 protein: CASSEGQNNQPQHF. The CDR3 nucleotides are TGCGCCAGCAGTGAGGGACAAAACAATCAGCCCCAGCATTTT.

Here the CDR3 DNA reads TGCAATGCCACAGCGGAGGATGGATCAGATACGCAGTATTTT. Its translation is CNATAEDGSDTQYF. This rearrangement joins TRBV20-1 to TRBJ2-3, with a weak D call TRBD2 (5 bases). The CDR3 totals 14 residues. The germline V gene encodes CDR1 DFQATT and CDR2 SNEGSKA (reference sequence).

This clonotype was detected many times. This chain's CDR3 is CASSFDSPGMPQYF. The CDR3 region has the DNA TGTGCCAGCAGTTTCGATAGTCCCGGAATGCCGCAGTACTTC. The V gene is TRBV12-3 or TRBV12-4, the J gene TRBJ2-7; D unclear. Trimming left V 3 bases short and J 9 bases short, with 18 bases between. The CDR3 is made up of 14 amino acids.

Ten or more counts support this clonotype. In DNA, the CDR3 is TGTGCCAGCAGCTTAGATCTCAGATCAGTTACGGACAGGGGAAGAACTGAAGCTTTCTTT. Its translation: CASSLDLRSVTDRGRTEAFF. The chain carries TRBV11-2 and TRBJ1-1; TRBD1 matches 9 bases. Trimming at V came to 0 bases and at J to 5 bases, leaving 19 bases not matched to a gene. CDR3 length equals 20 residues. CDR1 and CDR2 (germline): SGHAT, FQNNGV.

In this sample, this clonotype turned up many times. V gene TRBV2 combines with J gene TRBJ1-5; D is ambiguous. The CDR3 covers 14 residues. The ends were cut back, 6 bases at V and 2 bases at J, with 11 bases in the middle. Germline lookup yields CDR1 SNHLY and CDR2 FYNNEI. The CDR3 sequence is CASRKGRGNQPQHF. CDR3 in DNA: TGTGCCAGCAGGAAAGGACGGGGCAATCAGCCCCAGCATTTT.

This chain connects TRBV18 to TRBJ2-4; no definite D call. The V gene lost 2 bases and the J gene lost 0 bases, with 8 bases spanning the gap. CDR1 and CDR2 from the germline V gene are KGHSH and LQKENI. The CDR3 has 15 amino acids. The CDR3 loop is CASSPMSLAKNIQYF. The CDR3 DNA reads TGTGCCAGCTCACCAATGTCGTTAGCCAAAAACATTCAGTACTTC. The full variable domain, in which reference TRBV18 and TRBJ2-4 provide the parts outside the CDR3, is NAGVMQNPRHLVRRRGQEARLRCSPMKGHSHVYWYRQLPEEGLKFMVYLQKENIIDESGMPKERFSAEFPKEGPSILRIQQVVRGDSAAYFCASSPMSLAKNIQYFGAGTRLSVL.

This clonotype was detected ten times or more. The V gene is TRBV10-1, the J gene TRBJ2-3, with TRBD2 identical over 12 bases. The germline V gene encodes CDR1 WNHNN and CDR2 SYGVQD (reference sequence). This CDR3 spans 16 amino acids. Trimming removed 4 bases from V and 0 bases from J; junction bases left unmatched: 2. This CDR3 reads CASSGGLAGSTDTQYF. The DNA for the CDR3 is TGCGCCAGCAGTGGGGGACTAGCGGGTAGCACAGATACGCAGTATTTT.

Notes on this clonotype: Possible read error: a much larger clone is one base away. The CDR3, as DNA: TGCTGTGCTAGAGTTCGGACTATTGGGACAGATACGCAGTATTTT. Its translation: CCARVRTIGTDTQYF. The chain employs TRBV20-1 and TRBJ2-3, with a possible D match to TRBD2 (6 bases). Germline V gives CDR1 DFQATT, CDR2 SNEGSKA (reference sequence). There are 15 residues in the CDR3.

There are many counts of this clonotype. This rearrangement joins TRBV20-1 to TRBJ2-1; 12 bases are a match to TRBD2. V dropped 4 bases and J dropped 3; count of bases not matched to a gene: 10. Germline V gene data show CDR1 as DFQATT and CDR2 as SNEGSKA (reference sequence). The CDR3 contains 17 residues. The CDR3 here is CSAISRLAGGDYNEQFF. The CDR3 DNA follows: TGCAGTGCTATCTCTCGGCTAGCGGGAGGGGACTACAATGAGCAGTTCTTC.

This rearrangement joins TRBV20-1 to TRBJ1-1, with 8 bases matching TRBD1. Looked up from germline, CDR1 is DFQATT and CDR2 is SNEGSKA (reference sequence). The CDR3 has 14 amino acids. J lost 5 bases, V lost 4 bases, and 9 bases had no gene match. The CDR3 nucleotides read TGCAGTGCTACTGGACAGGGTTTCGCGACTGAAGCTTTCTTT. Translation gives CSATGQGFATEAFF.

This clonotype was picked up many times. This chain joins TRBV5-1 and TRBJ1-1; D is possibly TRBD1 (5 bases). In germline, CDR1 is SGHRS, CDR2 YFSETQ. The V end was cut by 0 bases, the J end by 2 bases, with 11 bases between. This CDR3 contains 15 residues. The chain's CDR3 is CASSLAPRANTEAFF. CDR3 coding DNA: TGCGCCAGCAGCTTGGCCCCCAGGGCCAACACTGAAGCTTTCTTT.